This is a list of T cell receptor beta chains from one sample in a study of blood T cells in healthy people across ages. TCRdb re-called the 5' RACE reads through MiXCR, storing one row per CDR3 protein. The sample has a few hundred thousand distinct CDR3 sequences, about 28% seen once. These sequences were also reported in another study, on T cells of mothers and their children.

The sample comprised blood. The receptors come from a boy between 2 and 15 years old in good health. CDR3s include the opening cysteine and the closing phenylalanine or tryptophan. D genes are given only for firm matches. Size is omitted from some rows. Given values are once, few, many or a class for expanded clones.

CDR3nt	CDR3aa	d_gene	abundance	v_gene	j_gene
TGTGCCAGCAGCCCCTACCAGCTCAGTAAATTTCGGGAGCAGTTCTTC	CASSPYQLSKFREQFF	.	few	TRBV7-9	TRBJ2-1
TGTGCCAGCAGTTTAGCGGGGGTTAACTACAATGAGCAGTTCTTC	CASSLAGVNYNEQFF	TRBD2	.	TRBV27	TRBJ2-1
TGCGCCAGCAGCCAAGCAGGACCATACAATGAGCAGTTCTTC	CASSQAGPYNEQFF	.	.	TRBV5-1	TRBJ2-1
TGTGCCTGGACCCCCCTCGCCGGGGAGCTGTTTTTT	CAWTPLAGELFF	.	.	TRBV30	TRBJ2-2
TGCAGTGCTAGAGTGGCGGGGGGTAGTGGCGAGCAGTACTTC	CSARVAGGSGEQYF	TRBD2	.	TRBV20-1	TRBJ2-7
TGCAGTGCTAGAGTTCCGGACAGGGGGCTAGGTGGCTACACCTTC	CSARVPDRGLGGYTF	TRBD1	.	TRBV20-1	TRBJ1-2
TGTGCCAGCAACCTATTCGGACACGGAGAGATCTATGGCTACACCTTC	CASNLFGHGEIYGYTF	.	once	TRBV7-9	TRBJ1-2
TGTGCCAGCAGGCAGATGGGAGGTTCTAATTCACCCCTCCACTTT	CASRQMGGSNSPLHF	.	.	TRBV6-5	TRBJ1-6
TGTGCCAGCATTGCTAACGGGGGGGCGTCTGAGACCCAGTACTTC	CASIANGGASETQYF	TRBD2	few	TRBV27	TRBJ2-5
TGTGCCAGCAGCTTGAAATGGTGGCGGGAGAGAGAGTATAGCACAGATACGCAGTATTTT	CASSLKWWREREYSTDTQYF	TRBD2	few	TRBV5-6	TRBJ2-3
TGTGCCAGCAGTTCTCGGTGGAATGAGCAGTTCTTC	CASSSRWNEQFF	.	.	TRBV12-3/TRBV12-4	TRBJ2-1
TGCGCCAGCAAGGGGGGGATGAATCCCGAGCAGTACTTC	CASKGGMNPEQYF	.	.	TRBV10-2	TRBJ2-7
TGTGCCAGCAGCCAAGAACGCGCGTGGTACCAAGAGACCCAGTACTTC	CASSQERAWYQETQYF	.	.	TRBV14	TRBJ2-5
TGTGCCAGCAGTGACGGCCTCCCGACGGGCTATGGCTACACCTTC	CASSDGLPTGYGYTF	.	.	TRBV6-1	TRBJ1-2
TGCAGCGTTGAATGGGTGCTAGCGGGGGCGTACAATGAGCAGTTCTTC	CSVEWVLAGAYNEQFF	TRBD2	.	TRBV29-1	TRBJ2-1
TGTGCCAGCAGTTCCGGGACAGGTAACTACGAGCAGTACTTC	CASSSGTGNYEQYF	TRBD1	.	TRBV3-1	TRBJ2-7
TGTGCCAGCAGTTTCCTACTAGCGCCGAGCACAGATACGCAGTATTTT	CASSFLLAPSTDTQYF	TRBD2	.	TRBV27	TRBJ2-3
TGCAGCGTTGCCGACACCGGGGAGCTGTTTTTT	CSVADTGELFF	.	once	TRBV29-1	TRBJ2-2
TGTGCCAGCAGCCAAGGGACAGGGTTTACTAATGAAAAACTGTTTTTT	CASSQGTGFTNEKLFF	TRBD1	.	TRBV3-1	TRBJ1-4
TGTGCCAGCAGCTTAACGCCCCACTCCTACAATGAGCAGTTCTTC	CASSLTPHSYNEQFF	.	.	TRBV7-3	TRBJ2-1
TGTGCCAGCAGTTACGAGGGGAGTAGGGAAAAACTGTTTTTT	CASSYEGSREKLFF	.	.	TRBV6-6	TRBJ1-4
TGTGCCAGCAGCCCCCGAGGCGGCAGGGTCCAAGAGACCCAGTACTTC	CASSPRGGRVQETQYF	.	.	TRBV11-2	TRBJ2-5
TGTGCCAGCAGCCAAGAGCGGCCGACCGGGACTAGGCCCAATGAGCAGTTCTTC	CASSQERPTGTRPNEQFF	TRBD2	.	TRBV4-2	TRBJ2-1
TGCGCCAGCAGCTTGGCAGGGGACTATGGCTACACCTTC	CASSLAGDYGYTF	.	many	TRBV5-1	TRBJ1-2
TGTGCCAGCAGCTGGACTAGCGGGGGGCACAATGAGCAGTTCTTC	CASSWTSGGHNEQFF	TRBD2	.	TRBV7-9	TRBJ2-1
TGTGCCAGCAGTTCCGGACTAGCGACTAACAATGAGCAGTTCTTC	CASSSGLATNNEQFF	TRBD2	.	TRBV6-2/TRBV6-3	TRBJ2-1
TGCGCCAGCAGCTCATTAATGGACGGCTACGAGCAGTACTTC	CASSSLMDGYEQYF	.	.	TRBV5-1	TRBJ2-7
TGTGCCAGCAGCCTAGGCGGGACTAGTGTGCTGGAGCAGTTCTTC	CASSLGGTSVLEQFF	TRBD2	.	TRBV7-2	TRBJ2-1
TGTGCCAGCAGTTACTCGGGCAGGGCGGAGACCCAGTACTTC	CASSYSGRAETQYF	.	.	TRBV6-5	TRBJ2-5
TGTGCCAGCAGGGACGGGACAGCCTACGAGCAGTACTTC	CASRDGTAYEQYF	TRBD1	.	TRBV7-9	TRBJ2-7
TGTGCCAGCACCTCTGGGGGACAGGGAGTCACAGATACGCAGTATTTT	CASTSGGQGVTDTQYF	TRBD1	few	TRBV28	TRBJ2-3
TGCGCCAGCAGCCAGGGGACTAGCGGGGAACCGTCCTACAATGAGCAGTTCTTC	CASSQGTSGEPSYNEQFF	TRBD2	few	TRBV4-1	TRBJ2-1
TGTGCCAGCAGTGAATGGGCTAGCGGTCAAGAGACCCAGTACTTC	CASSEWASGQETQYF	TRBD2	.	TRBV2	TRBJ2-5
TGCGGCGTAGCGGGGCTAGCCAAAAACATTCAGTACTTC	CGVAGLAKNIQYF	TRBD2	.	TRBV29-1	TRBJ2-4
TGCGCCAGCAGCCAGGGACACAGCACCGGGGAGCTGTTTTTT	CASSQGHSTGELFF	.	few	TRBV4-3	TRBJ2-2
TGCGCCAGCTCCCCGGACAGATCCGGGGAAAGTGTTGGCTACACCTTC	CASSPDRSGESVGYTF	.	.	TRBV5-1	TRBJ1-2
TGCGCCAGCAGCGACCAGGGGGGACAAGAGACCCAGTACTTC	CASSDQGGQETQYF	.	.	TRBV5-1	TRBJ2-5
TGTGCCAGCAGCTTCCGGCAGGGCGGCACCGGGGAGCTGTTTTTT	CASSFRQGGTGELFF	.	.	TRBV7-2	TRBJ2-2
TGTGCCAGCAGCCCAGGGGTGCTGGAGCCCCAGCATTTT	CASSPGVLEPQHF	.	.	TRBV9	TRBJ1-5
TGTGCCAGCAGCCAAATGGGACATAGTAACACTGAAGCTTTCTTT	CASSQMGHSNTEAFF	.	few	TRBV3-1	TRBJ1-1
TGTGCCAGCAGCCGGATAGCGGGGGGGAGCTCCTACAATGAGCAGTTCTTC	CASSRIAGGSSYNEQFF	TRBD2	.	TRBV7-8	TRBJ2-1
TGTGCCTGGAGTGTACGGGGGGGCAATGAGCAGTTCTTC	CAWSVRGGNEQFF	TRBD2	.	TRBV30	TRBJ2-1
TGTGCCATCGGGATGGGAGATACGCAGTATTTT	CAIGMGDTQYF	.	.	TRBV10-3	TRBJ2-3
TGTGCCAGCAGCCTCTACGGACTAGCGGGGGGGCGTGAGGAGACCCAGTACTTC	CASSLYGLAGGREETQYF	TRBD2	.	TRBV3-1	TRBJ2-5